What follows is one T cell receptor beta chain and its context. Its antigen is unknown. Some clones are missing from TCRdb's copy, which holds only in-frame ones; the method was immunoSEQ multiplex PCR. The table lists some 74,000 clones, around 90% of them singletons. CDR3 length equals 15 residues. Germline CDR1 SGHTA, CDR2 FQGNSA. V lost 4 bases and J 0 bases, leaving 12 bases between the germline ends. The data were taken from a study of T cell responses to AZD1222 COVID-19 vaccine. Findings and caveats of the study: Receipt of two AZD1222 doses was followed by a rise in Spike-specific TCR breadth and depth. Among spike-specific TCRs, nearly half reportedly target unmutated variant regions.

The rearrangement links TRBV7-2 to TRBJ1-2; D gene unclear. The receptor was derived from an adult who received the AZD1222 COVID-19 vaccine. The sample was peripheral blood, taken 28 days after the second AZD1222 dose. The CDR3 loop is CASSWERAPNYGYTF. CDR3 in DNA: TGTGCCAGCAGCTGGGAGAGGGCACCTAACTATGGCTACACCTTC. Looking up the rest from reference TRBV7-2 and TRBJ1-2 gives the full variable domain: GAGVSQSPSNKVTEKGKDVELRCDPISGHTALYWYRQSLGQGLEFLIYFQGNSAPDKSGLPSDRFSAERTGGSVSTLTIQRTQQEDSAVYLCASSWERAPNYGYTFGSGTRLTVV.